This is a list of T cell receptor beta chains from one sample in a study of control samples from healthy donors and cancer patients. Repertoires were generated with immunoSEQ multiplex PCR, while TCRdb's copy carries only in-frame clones and drops some. Of 50,000 to 70,000 clones in the sample, around 96% were seen once. The sequenced sample consisted of blood. Receptors originate from a woman younger than 30 in good health. CDR3s include the opening cysteine and the closing phenylalanine or tryptophan. The order of the fields is clone size, J gene, V gene, D gene, CDR3 DNA, CDR3 protein. D genes are given only for firm matches. Clone size is not always given. Where it is, it says once, few, many or a class for expanded clones.

- | TRBJ2-7 | TRBV2 | TRBD1 | TGTGCCAGCAGTCAGGGACAGGACTACGAGCAGTACTTC | CASSQGQDYEQYF
- | TRBJ2-7 | TRBV27 | TRBD2 | TGTGCCAGCAGTTGGGCGGGGGGCACGAGCTCCTACGAGCAGTACTTC | CASSWAGGTSSYEQYF
- | TRBJ1-1 | TRBV18 | - | TGTGCCAGCTCACCAGGGGGGGGCTGGGACACTGAAGCTTTCTTT | CASSPGGGWDTEAFF
- | TRBJ1-1 | TRBV7-6 | TRBD1 | TGTGCCAGCAGCTCGAGCCAGGGGGCTCACACTGAAGCTTTCTTT | CASSSSQGAHTEAFF
- | TRBJ2-5 | TRBV18 | - | TGTGCCAGCTCACTACAGGTACAAGAGACCCAGTACTTC | CASSLQVQETQYF
- | TRBJ1-4 | TRBV18 | - | TGTGCCAGCTCCTTCAGCGGGACTGCCTATGAAAAACTGTTTTTT | CASSFSGTAYEKLFF
- | TRBJ1-4 | TRBV4-3 | - | TGCGCCAGCAGCCAAGCCGTGGAGACTAATGAAAAACTGTTTTTT | CASSQAVETNEKLFF
- | TRBJ1-4 | TRBV28 | - | TGTGCCAGCAGTTCTCTACTACTACAGGGTTTGCGTGAAAAACTGTTTTTT | CASSSLLLQGLREKLFF
- | TRBJ2-4 | TRBV19 | TRBD1 | TGTGCCAGTGGACAGGGGGGGGACATTCAGTACTTC | CASGQGGDIQYF
once | TRBJ2-1 | TRBV9 | - | TGTGCCAGCAGCGTAGTTCCGGAGGGCAATGAGCAGTTCTTC | CASSVVPEGNEQFF
- | TRBJ2-2 | TRBV11-2 | - | TGTGCCAGCAGCTTAGCGACCGGGGAGCTGTTTTTT | CASSLATGELFF
- | TRBJ1-2 | TRBV10-3 | - | TGTGCCACCCATTCAGACAGCTTCTATGGCTACACCTTC | CATHSDSFYGYTF
- | TRBJ1-2 | TRBV6-5 | - | TGTGCCAGCAGTACAGGCGGCTACACCTTC | CASSTGGYTF
- | TRBJ2-1 | TRBV27 | TRBD2 | TGTGCCAGCAGTTTATCGAACAGCGGGGTACACAATGAGCAGTTCTTC | CASSLSNSGVHNEQFF
- | TRBJ2-1 | TRBV3-1/TRBV3-2 | TRBD2 | TGTGCCAGCAGCCAAGTTGGGACTAGCGGGGGGGCTAGGTTGAATGAGCAGTTCTTC | CASSQVGTSGGARLNEQFF
- | TRBJ2-7 | TRBV7-2 | TRBD1 | TGTGCCAGCAGCACCACCGGGACAGGGATCTACGAGCAGTACTTC | CASSTTGTGIYEQYF
- | TRBJ1-6 | TRBV9 | - | TGTGCCAGCAGCGCCGGAGGGAGTTCACCCCTCCACTTT | CASSAGGSSPLHF
- | TRBJ2-2 | TRBV30 | TRBD2 | TGTGCCTGGAGCTGGGGGGGAGCGAACACCGGGGAGCTGTTTTTT | CAWSWGGANTGELFF
- | TRBJ1-4 | TRBV2 | TRBD1 | TGTGCCAGCAGTGCTAGGGACAGGGGGGATGAAAAACTGTTTTTT | CASSARDRGDEKLFF
- | TRBJ1-1 | TRBV18 | TRBD1 | TGTGCCAGCTCACTCTGGACAGGGGGCATTCGCACTGAAGCTTTCTTT | CASSLWTGGIRTEAFF
once | TRBJ2-7 | TRBV5-1 | - | TGCGCCAGCAGCTTGGGAAAAAGGGGCGTGGACGAGCAGTACTTC | CASSLGKRGVDEQYF
- | TRBJ1-1 | TRBV3-1/TRBV3-2 | TRBD1 | TGTGCCAGCAGCGCACCCGGGACAGGGGCCGCGAGGGCTTTCTTT | CASSAPGTGAARAFF
- | TRBJ2-3 | TRBV11-2 | - | TGTGCCAGCAGCTTATGGCTTAGCACAGATACGCAGTATTTT | CASSLWLSTDTQYF
- | TRBJ1-1 | TRBV18 | - | TGTGCCAGCTCACCACCGCAGGCGACAGGGAACACTGAAGCTTTCTTT | CASSPPQATGNTEAFF
- | TRBJ1-6 | TRBV25-1 | - | TGTGCCAGCAGTGCCAACTTCAGGGGAGGCTCACCCCTCCACTTT | CASSANFRGGSPLHF
- | TRBJ2-3 | TRBV5-1 | TRBD1 | TGCGCCAGCAGGGACAGGCAAAGAGATACGCAGTATTTT | CASRDRQRDTQYF
- | TRBJ1-1 | TRBV5-6 | - | TGTGCCAGCAGCTTGATCCAGGAGTTTGGCACTGAAGCTTTCTTT | CASSLIQEFGTEAFF
- | TRBJ1-6 | TRBV30 | - | TGTGCCTGGACCGGACAGACTAATTCACCCCTCCACTTT | CAWTGQTNSPLHF
once | TRBJ2-2 | TRBV30 | TRBD2 | TGTGCCTGGAGTTCGGGAGCGGGGGGGGGCGGGGAGCTGTTTTTT | CAWSSGAGGGGELFF
- | TRBJ2-5 | TRBV28 | TRBD1 | TGTGCCAGCAACGACAGGGTACAAGAGACCCAGTACTTC | CASNDRVQETQYF